Following are 19 T cell receptor beta chains from one sample sequenced in a study of CD4 T cells in relation to SARS-CoV-2 and coronaviruses. The unexposed donors gave CD4+ T cells in 2011-2018, prior to COVID-19. CD4+ T cells were isolated from the cells after 10 days of culture. Here immunoSEQ multiplex PCR was the method, and the copy in TCRdb shows in-frame clones only, minus some. The data show around 24,000 clones, approximately 80% seen once. The antigens of these receptors remain unknown. The sequencing input was CD4+ T cells from PBMCs, cultured in vitro. The origin of the receptors is a human donor in good health.

The chain combines TRBV7-9 with TRBJ1-2, with D unresolved. From germline, CDR1 is SEHNR and CDR2 FQNEAQ (reference sequence). The V and J ends lost 5 bases and 3 bases respectively, with 16 bases between them. This CDR3 comprises 15 residues. CDR3 region: CASSQSFGRHYGYTF. In DNA form, the CDR3 reads TGTGCCAGCAGCCAGAGTTTCGGCCGCCACTATGGCTACACCTTC.

This chain uses TRBV29-1 with TRBJ2-3; 7 positions match TRBD2. The germline V gene encodes CDR1 SQVTM and CDR2 ANQGSEA. The length of the CDR3 is 18 residues. V trimming: 3 bases; J trimming: 0 bases; junction bases outside the gene matches: 15. CDR3 bases: TGCAGCGTTGATGACGCGGGAGTGTCGGAATCTAGCACAGATACGCAGTATTTT. Encoded protein: CSVDDAGVSESSTDTQYF.

The chain couples TRBV19 to TRBJ2-3; D remains ambiguous. Germline-derived CDR1 and CDR2 are LNHDA and SQIVND (reference sequence). V was cut by 7 bases and J by 0 bases, with 11 bases left in between. The CDR3 length is 14 residues. CDR3 nucleotides: TGTGCCAGTAAGATAGGGCCTAGCACAGATACGCAGTATTTT. Protein: CASKIGPSTDTQYF.

The chain combines TRBV5-4 with TRBJ1-4, with D maybe TRBD1 (6 bases). V lost 4 bases and J lost 0, with 13 bases in between. This CDR3 comprises 16 residues. The germline V gene has CDR1 SGHNT and CDR2 YYREEE (reference sequence). In nucleotides, the CDR3 is TGTGCCAGCAGCGCGCGGACAGCTGCAACTAATGAAAAACTGTTTTTT. Encoded protein: CASSARTAATNEKLFF.

DNA for the CDR3: TGTGCCAGTAGCCCACTAGCGGGCACAGATACGCAGTATTTT. Encoded protein: CASSPLAGTDTQYF. The chain has TRBV19 and TRBJ2-3, with 8 bases aligning to TRBD2. Trimming took 6 bases from V and 1 from J; bases not matched to a gene: 3. The CDR3 has 14 amino acids. Germline V gene lookup returns CDR1 LNHDA and CDR2 SQIVND (reference sequence). The full variable domain, its missing parts supplied by reference TRBV19 and TRBJ2-3, is DGGITQSPKYLFRKEGQNVTLSCEQNLNHDAMYWYRQDPGQGLRLIYYSQIVNDFQKGDIAEGYSVSREKKESFPLTVTSAQKNPTAFYLCASSPLAGTDTQYFGPGTRLTVL.

V is TRBV27 and J is TRBJ2-1; possibly TRBD1 or TRBD2 for D (5 bases each). Germline V gene lookup returns CDR1 MNHEY and CDR2 SMNVEV (reference sequence). The CDR3 is made up of 12 amino acids. V lost 8 bases and J lost 5, with 10 bases in between. For the CDR3, the DNA is TGTGCCAGCGGGCGAGGGGACAATGAGCAGTTCTTC. This gives the protein CASGRGDNEQFF.

This chain uses TRBV5-6 with TRBJ1-2; D call uncertain. Per germline, CDR1 SGHDT and CDR2 YYEEEE. The CDR3 runs 14 residues. Between the trimmed V and J ends, which lost 0 bases and 6 bases, there was a span of 12 bases. This CDR3 is CASSLVGATNGYTF. DNA of the CDR3: TGTGCCAGCAGCTTGGTAGGAGCCACCAATGGCTACACCTTC. The whole variable domain, remainder taken from reference TRBV5-6 and TRBJ1-2, is DAGVTQSPTHLIKTRGQQVTLRCSPKSGHDTVSWYQQALGQGPQFIFQYYEEEERQRGNFPDRFSGHQFPNYSSELNVNALLLGDSALYLCASSLVGATNGYTFGSGTRLTVV.

This rearrangement joins TRBV9 to TRBJ2-1; D is unresolved. Per germline, CDR1 SGDLS and CDR2 YYNGEE. V lost 7 bases and J lost 15, with 14 bases in between. There are 10 residues in the CDR3. CDR3 DNA sequence: TGTGCCAGCGGAACTCCCCCTTTGTTCTTC. Translation: CASGTPPLFF.

The chain has TRBV11-3 and TRBJ2-3, with D possibly being TRBD2 (7 bases). V lost 3 bases and J 0 bases, leaving 22 bases between the germline ends. The CDR3 is 19 amino acids. Germline V gene sequence: CDR1 SGHNT, CDR2 YENEEA. The CDR3 sequence: CASSFGGAWGSNSTDTQYF. CDR3 DNA sequence: TGTGCCAGCAGCTTTGGGGGGGCTTGGGGTAGCAACAGCACAGATACGCAGTATTTT.

Only one count was recorded for this clone. This chain joins TRBV19 and TRBJ1-1; possible D gene TRBD1, 6 bases. Germline CDR1 and CDR2: LNHDA and SQIVND (reference sequence). V was cut by 3 bases and J by 7 bases, with 15 bases left in between. This CDR3 is built from 14 residues. CDR3 DNA sequence: TGTGCCAGTAGTATTCCCAGGGGTAAGGTTGAAGCTTTCTTT. It codes for CASSIPRGKVEAFF. The variable domain in full, with the rest retrieved from reference TRBV19 and TRBJ1-1, is DGGITQSPKYLFRKEGQNVTLSCEQNLNHDAMYWYRQDPGQGLRLIYYSQIVNDFQKGDIAEGYSVSREKKESFPLTVTSAQKNPTAFYLCASSIPRGKVEAFFGQGTRLTVV.

This clone was seen a few times. The chain employs TRBV2 and TRBJ1-1; D may be TRBD1 (6 bases). This CDR3 has 14 amino acids. Trimming removed 4 bases from V and 1 base from J, with 10 bases in between. The germline CDR1 and CDR2 sequences are SNHLY and FYNNEI. CDR3 sequence reads: CASSAGAGNTEAFF. The DNA of the CDR3 is TGTGCCAGCAGTGCGGGGGCGGGGAACACTGAAGCTTTCTTT.

This sequence joins TRBV2 and TRBJ1-1; D call uncertain. The V gene lost 3 bases and the J gene lost 1 base, with 6 bases spanning the gap. This CDR3 has 13 residues. CDR1 and CDR2 from the germline V gene are SNHLY and FYNNEI. The CDR3 nucleotides are TGTGCCAGCAGTGACAGGTCGAACACTGAAGCTTTCTTT. Encoded protein: CASSDRSNTEAFF.

In its sample, this clone was seen a few times. The rearrangement joins TRBV10-3 to TRBJ1-5; no clear D gene. Trimming pared 2 bases from V and 2 bases from J, leaving 4 bases between. Germline assignment: CDR1 ENHRY and CDR2 SYGVKD. The CDR3 is made up of 13 amino acids. As DNA, the CDR3 is TGTGCCATCAGTGAGAACGGCAATCAGCCCCAGCATTTT. It yields the protein CAISENGNQPQHF.

Sample share makes this clone medium-sized. This chain uses TRBV7-9 with TRBJ1-1; D is ambiguous. V was shortened by 7 bases and J by 1 base, with 7 bases between the two germline ends. Germline V gene data show CDR1 as SEHNR and CDR2 as FQNEAQ (reference sequence). The CDR3 covers 12 residues. CDR3 sequence: CASTSGNTEAFF. As DNA, the CDR3 is TGTGCCAGCACCTCAGGGAACACTGAAGCTTTCTTT.

The CDR3 bases are TGTGCCAGCAGCAGGGATCACCAAGAGACCCAGTACTTC. This translates into CASSRDHQETQYF. This rearrangement joins TRBV25-1 to TRBJ2-5, with D tentatively TRBD1 (5 bases). The germline V and J ends were trimmed by 6 bases and 0 bases, with 8 bases remaining between them. CDR1 MGHDK and CDR2 SYGVNS come from the germline V gene. The CDR3 length is 13 residues.

This rearrangement joins TRBV18 to TRBJ2-3; a weak D match, TRBD2 (5 bases). Germline-derived CDR1 and CDR2 are KGHSH and LQKENI. Trimming removed 2 bases at V and 2 bases at J, with 11 bases between. CDR3 length: 15 residues. DNA of the CDR3: TGTGCCAGCTCACCAGAGGGCAGCTTCACAGATACGCAGTATTTT. Amino acids: CASSPEGSFTDTQYF.

The chain uses TRBV9 and TRBJ2-5; D not resolved. V lost 0 bases and J lost 5, with 11 bases in between. This CDR3 is 14 amino acids long. Germline V CDR1 and CDR2: SGDLS, YYNGEE. The CDR3 is CASSVGVGVETQYF. The CDR3 nucleotides are TGTGCCAGCAGCGTAGGTGTGGGTGTGGAGACCCAGTACTTC.

V and J are TRBV13 and TRBJ1-2; maybe TRBD1 (6 bases). This CDR3 has 12 residues. Germline CDR1 and CDR2: PRHDT and FYEKMQ (reference sequence). Deletions cut 3 bases from V and 7 bases from J, with 9 bases between. The CDR3 DNA follows: TGTGCCAGCAGCTTGACAGGAGGTGGCTACACCTTC. Its translation: CASSLTGGGYTF.

For the CDR3, the DNA is TGTGCCAGCAGGACACAGGGGGGGTATGGCTACACCTTC. Its protein product is CASRTQGGYGYTF. The rearrangement uses TRBV6-5 and TRBJ1-2, with 8 bases that match TRBD1. Losses at the gene ends were 6 bases for V and 5 bases for J; bases not matched to a gene: 5. The length of the CDR3 is 13 residues. CDR1 MNHEY and CDR2 SVGAGI come from the germline V gene.